The 25 T cell receptor beta chains below come from one sample, sequenced in a study of blood T cell repertoires in COVID-19. Assay: immunoSEQ multiplex PCR; the TCRdb copy retains only in-frame clones and omits some. Counted here are a few hundred thousand clones, 80% to 90% occurring once; the ten biggest clones make up about 4.1%. The source material was PBMCs or T cells enriched from blood (not recorded which). The receptors shown here come from a woman aged 40 to 49 with acute COVID-19.

V gene TRBV6-5 combines with J gene TRBJ2-7; D perhaps matches TRBD2 (6 bases). Germline CDR1 MNHEY, CDR2 SVGAGI. The CDR3 runs to 12 residues. The germline V and J ends were trimmed by 8 bases and 0 bases, with 8 bases remaining between them. CDR3 residues: CASDGGSYEQYF. CDR3 sequence (DNA): TGTGCCAGCGACGGGGGCTCCTACGAGCAGTACTTC.

This clone was seen once. The chain recombines TRBV13 with TRBJ2-7; 7 positions match TRBD1. Germline assignment: CDR1 PRHDT and CDR2 FYEKMQ (reference sequence). This CDR3 spans 15 amino acids. V dropped 1 base and J dropped 3; count of bases not matched to a gene: 6. The CDR3 DNA sequence: TGTGCCAGCAGCTTAGCCCCAGACAGGGACTACGAGCAGTACTTC. Protein product: CASSLAPDRDYEQYF.

In its sample, this clone was seen once. The chain is built from TRBV29-1 and TRBJ2-7, with 8 bases that match TRBD1. CDR1 is SQVTM, CDR2 ANQGSEA, per germline. V gave up 7 bases and J gave up 0 bases; unmatched junction bases: 8. The CDR3 totals 14 residues. The DNA of the CDR3 is TGCAGCGCTGAGGGGACAGGCCTCTCCTACGAGCAGTACTTC. Translated: CSAEGTGLSYEQYF.

The V and J genes are TRBV19 and TRBJ2-1; D is unclear. In germline, CDR1 is LNHDA, CDR2 SQIVND (reference sequence). Trimming removed 6 bases from V and 10 bases from J, with 19 bases in between. The CDR3 has 14 residues. CDR3 in amino acids: CASRQHTADPEQFF. CDR3 DNA sequence: TGTGCCAGTAGACAACACACGGCGGATCCCGAGCAGTTCTTC.

J is TRBJ1-1 and V is TRBV21-1; TRBD1, the D gene given by the table, was not confirmed from the DNA. TRBV21-1 is a pseudogene. This CDR3 is 13 amino acids long. The CDR3: CASSKRGPTEAFF. Written as DNA, the CDR3 is TGTGCCAGCAGCAAGAGGGGGCCCACTGAAGCTTTCTTT.

The J gene is TRBJ2-7, the V gene TRBV28, with TRBD2 identical over 9 bases. Germline CDR1 is MDHEN and CDR2 is SYDVKM. The V gene end was trimmed by 9 bases and the J gene end by 3 bases; junction bases not matched to a gene: 9. This CDR3 is 14 amino acids long. CDR3 nucleotide sequence: TGTGCCAGTTGGGAGGGTAGCGGGGGCTACGAGCAGTACTTC. Its protein product is CASWEGSGGYEQYF.

The chain carries TRBV4-1 and TRBJ1-2; D perhaps matches TRBD1 (6 bases). The CDR3 spans 15 residues. Trimming removed 0 bases from V and 7 bases from J, with 15 bases in between. The V gene's germline CDR1 is MGHRA and CDR2 YSYEKL. The CDR3 loop reads CASSQEGTPTFGYTF. The CDR3, as DNA: TGCGCCAGCAGCCAAGAGGGGACACCCACCTTTGGCTACACCTTC.

This clone occurred a few times. The chain carries TRBV10-1 and TRBJ2-1; 11 bases agree with TRBD2. CDR1 and CDR2 (germline): WNHNN, SYGVQD (reference sequence). The V segment lost 5 bases and the J segment 1 base; nucleotides outside the gene matches: 7. The CDR3 is 17 amino acids. The CDR3 DNA reads TGCGCCAGCAGTTTAGCGGGAGGGCCTCGGTCCTACAATGAGCAGTTCTTC. It encodes CASSLAGGPRSYNEQFF.

J is TRBJ2-2 and V is TRBV7-2; tentatively, D is TRBD1 (5 bases). In germline, CDR1 is SGHTA, CDR2 FQGNSA. CDR3 length equals 14 residues. Trimming shortened V by 6 bases and J by 6 bases, and 14 bases separated the two germline ends. DNA of the CDR3: TGTGCCAGCAGGTATATCGACAGCCCCGGGGAGCTGTTTTTT. Its protein product is CASRYIDSPGELFF.

J is TRBJ1-5 and V is TRBV12-5, with TRBD1 matching over 7 bases. The CDR3 is 18 residues long. J was trimmed by 1 base and V by 2 bases; bases with no gene match: 11. CDR1 and CDR2 from the germline V gene are LGHNT and FRNRAP. The CDR3 DNA follows: TGTGCTAGTGGTTTGCTAACCCTAGGGGGCATGAGCAATCAGCCCCAGCATTTT. It codes for CASGLLTLGGMSNQPQHF.

This clone turned up a few times. The rearrangement joins TRBV12-3 or TRBV12-4 to TRBJ1-3, with a tentative D call TRBD1 (6 bases). V lost 6 bases, J lost 7 bases, and 13 bases lay in between. The CDR3 is 13 residues long. The CDR3 here is CASSHRDFNTIYF. The CDR3 DNA is TGTGCCAGCAGCCACAGGGATTTTAACACCATATATTTT.

The chain couples TRBV11-3 to TRBJ1-4; D is unresolved. Germline V gene sequence: CDR1 SGHNT, CDR2 YENEEA. This CDR3 comprises 16 residues. Trimming removed 1 base at V and 7 bases at J, with 16 bases between. The chain's CDR3 is CASSLAAPGSGEKLFF. CDR3 nucleotide sequence: TGTGCCAGCAGCTTAGCGGCTCCCGGGTCCGGTGAAAAACTGTTTTTT. The full variable domain, rest sourced from reference TRBV11-3 and TRBJ1-4, is EAGVVQSPRYKIIEKKQPVAFWCNPISGHNTLYWYLQNLGQGPELLIRYENEEAVDDSQLPKDRFSAERLKGVDSTLKIQPAELGDSAVYLCASSLAAPGSGEKLFFGSGTQLSVL.

The genes are TRBV11-2 and TRBJ2-1; 12 positions match TRBD1. CDR3 size: 17 residues. Per germline, CDR1 SGHAT and CDR2 FQNNGV. V lost 2 bases to trimming and J lost 9 bases; unmatched junction nucleotides: 11. CDR3 in amino acids: CASSLLLSGQGAVEQFF. The CDR3 DNA sequence: TGTGCCAGCAGCTTATTACTATCGGGACAGGGGGCGGTTGAGCAGTTCTTC.

This clone was seen just once. The rearrangement joins TRBV9 to TRBJ2-1; 9 bases are a match to TRBD1. The CDR3 runs 15 residues. The ends lost 4 bases at V and 4 bases at J; junction bases unmatched: 6. The germline V gene has CDR1 SGDLS and CDR2 YYNGEE. For the CDR3, the DNA is TGTGCCAGCAGCTCCCCCGGGACAGGGTACAATGAGCAGTTCTTC. It is translated as CASSSPGTGYNEQFF.

This chain uses TRBV3-1 (or the pseudogene TRBV3-2) with TRBJ2-1, with 8 nucleotides matching TRBD2. Germline V gene lookup returns CDR1 LGHDT and CDR2 YNNKEL (reference sequence). With V trimmed by 3 bases and J by 9 bases, 10 bases remained unmatched. The CDR3 loop spans 15 amino acids. The CDR3 loop is CASSHYSGSGGEQFF. The DNA of the CDR3 is TGTGCCAGCAGCCACTACAGCGGGAGTGGGGGTGAGCAGTTCTTC.

This chain connects TRBV27 to TRBJ2-7, with TRBD1 matching over 9 bases. The CDR3 runs 15 residues. V dropped 8 bases and J dropped 4; count of bases not matched to a gene: 12. The germline gives CDR1 MNHEY, CDR2 SMNVEV (reference sequence). CDR3 residues: CASSPGTGPTYEQYF. CDR3 nucleotide sequence: TGTGCCAGCTCCCCTGGGACAGGGCCTACGTACGAGCAGTACTTC.

V usage is TRBV27 and J usage is TRBJ1-2; a possible D gene is TRBD1 (6 bases). V shed 5 bases and J shed 8 bases, with 15 bases lying between them. CDR1 is MNHEY, CDR2 SMNVEV, per germline (reference sequence). The CDR3 runs 13 residues. The CDR3 bases are TGTGCCAGCAGTACGACTGCGGGGGGCGGCTACACCTTC. Protein sequence: CASSTTAGGGYTF.

The chain couples TRBV28 to TRBJ1-1; D gene ambiguous. The CDR3 covers 11 residues. Trimming removed 6 bases from V and 11 bases from J, with 13 bases in between. Germline CDR1 is MDHEN and CDR2 is SYDVKM. CDR3 protein: CASSRLSAAFF. The CDR3 nucleotides read TGTGCCAGCAGCCGCCTTTCTGCGGCTTTCTTT. Complete variable domain (other parts from reference TRBV28 and TRBJ1-1): DVKVTQSSRYLVKRTGEKVFLECVQDMDHENMFWYRQDPGLGLRLIYFSYDVKMKEKGDIPEGYSVSREKKERFSLILESASTNQTSMYLCASSRLSAAFFGQGTRLTVV.

The rearrangement uses TRBV9 and TRBJ1-2; D is unclear. CDR3 length equals 15 residues. Germline CDR1 SGDLS, CDR2 YYNGEE. Trimming left V 3 bases short and J 0 bases short, with 12 bases between. Here the CDR3 reads CASSATANANYGYTF. The CDR3 DNA reads TGTGCCAGCAGCGCTACAGCTAACGCTAACTATGGCTACACCTTC.

The chain uses TRBV12-5 and TRBJ2-5; D might be TRBD1 (6 bases). The germline gives CDR1 LGHNT, CDR2 FRNRAP. V was pared by 8 bases and J by 4 bases, with 14 bases between. The CDR3 sequence is 13 residues long. CDR3 amino acids: CASTTGGRETQYF. The CDR3, as DNA: TGTGCTAGTACGACAGGTGGCAGAGAGACCCAGTACTTC.

The CDR3 reads CASSLAGVSGSGTDTQYF. Written as DNA, the CDR3 is TGTGCCAGCAGTTTAGCCGGGGTCAGCGGGAGCGGGACAGATACGCAGTATTTT. This chain joins TRBV28 and TRBJ2-3; 8 positions match TRBD2. The CDR3 has 18 residues. The germline gives CDR1 MDHEN, CDR2 SYDVKM. Trimming took 2 bases from V and 3 from J; bases not matched to a gene: 13.

V and J are TRBV7-9 and TRBJ1-1, with unresolved D. Germline V gene lookup returns CDR1 SEHNR and CDR2 FQNEAQ (reference sequence). The CDR3 is 12 amino acids. Trimming left V 4 bases short and J 8 bases short, with 11 bases between. CDR3 protein: CASSYPLTEAFF. DNA for the CDR3: TGTGCCAGCAGCTACCCGCTCACAGAAGCTTTCTTT.

This clone was recorded once. The CDR3 protein is CATGQGAETQYF. The DNA for the CDR3 is TGTGCCACTGGACAGGGGGCGGAGACCCAGTACTTC. The chain carries TRBV7-9 and TRBJ2-5; 11 bases map to TRBD1. CDR3 length: 12 amino acids. The V gene end was trimmed by 10 bases and the J gene end by 5 bases; junction bases not matched to a gene: 3. CDR1 is SEHNR and CDR2 is FQNEAQ in the germline V gene (reference sequence).

The genes are TRBV3-1 (or the pseudogene TRBV3-2) and TRBJ1-5; the match to TRBD1 covers 9 bases. The CDR3 runs 14 residues. Losses at the gene ends were 6 bases for V and 2 bases for J; bases not matched to a gene: 2. Germline CDR1 and CDR2: LGHDT and YNNKEL (reference sequence). The CDR3 here is CASSRDRGNQPQHF. The CDR3 DNA reads TGTGCCAGCAGTCGGGACAGGGGCAATCAGCCCCAGCATTTT.

This clone was observed at least ten times. The CDR3 reads CASSLDPGGNYGYTF. CDR3 coding DNA: TGCGCCAGCAGCCTGGACCCTGGGGGCAACTATGGCTACACCTTC. This chain joins TRBV5-1 and TRBJ1-2, with a weak D call TRBD1 (6 bases). CDR1 and CDR2 (germline): SGHRS, YFSETQ. This CDR3 spans 15 amino acids. Trimming pared 4 bases from V and 2 bases from J, leaving 15 bases between.